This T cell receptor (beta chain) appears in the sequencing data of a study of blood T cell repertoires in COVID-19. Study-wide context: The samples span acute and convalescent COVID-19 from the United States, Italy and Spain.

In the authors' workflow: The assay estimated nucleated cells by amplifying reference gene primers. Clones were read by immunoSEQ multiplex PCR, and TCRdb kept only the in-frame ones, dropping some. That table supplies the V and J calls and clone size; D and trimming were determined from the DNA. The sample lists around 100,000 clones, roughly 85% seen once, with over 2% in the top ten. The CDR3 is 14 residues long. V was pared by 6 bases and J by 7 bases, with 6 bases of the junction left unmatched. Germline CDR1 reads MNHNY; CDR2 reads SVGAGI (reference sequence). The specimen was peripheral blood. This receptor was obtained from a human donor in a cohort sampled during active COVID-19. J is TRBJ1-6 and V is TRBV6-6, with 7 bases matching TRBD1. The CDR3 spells CASSRQGENSPLHF. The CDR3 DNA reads TGTGCCAGCAGCCGACAGGGTGAAAATTCACCCCTCCACTTT.